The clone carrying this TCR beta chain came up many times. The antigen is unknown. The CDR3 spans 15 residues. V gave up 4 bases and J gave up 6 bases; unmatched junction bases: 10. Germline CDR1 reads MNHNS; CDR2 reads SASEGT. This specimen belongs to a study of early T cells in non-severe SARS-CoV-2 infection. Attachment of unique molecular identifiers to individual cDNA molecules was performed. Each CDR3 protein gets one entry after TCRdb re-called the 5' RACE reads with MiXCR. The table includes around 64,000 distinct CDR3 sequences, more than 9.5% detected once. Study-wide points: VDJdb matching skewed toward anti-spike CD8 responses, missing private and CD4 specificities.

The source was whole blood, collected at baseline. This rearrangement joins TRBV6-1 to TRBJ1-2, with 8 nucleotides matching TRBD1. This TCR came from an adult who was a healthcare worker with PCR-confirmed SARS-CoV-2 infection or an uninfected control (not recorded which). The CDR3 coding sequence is TGTGCCAGCAGTGCTTCAGGGGGCGTCCCTAATGGCTACACCTTC. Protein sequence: CASSASGGVPNGYTF.